These 25 T cell receptor beta chains were all obtained from the same sample, sequenced in a study of blood T cell repertoires in COVID-19. The repertoire was sequenced with immunoSEQ multiplex PCR; TCRdb's copy has only in-frame clones and lacks some. The sample lists roughly 68,000 clones, 89% occurring once. Sequencing was performed on peripheral blood. Source of these receptors: a woman aged 45-65 years with active COVID-19.

V is TRBV11-2 and J is TRBJ2-2, with 14 bases identical to TRBD2. Germline values: CDR1 SGHAT, CDR2 FQNNGV. V gave up 4 bases and J gave up 5 bases; unmatched junction bases: 9. The CDR3 spans 18 residues. CDR3 nucleotide sequence: TGTGCCAGCAGCTCCGGGACTAGCGGGAGTTTGGGGACCGGGGAGCTGTTTTTT. Translated, it gives CASSSGTSGSLGTGELFF.

The CDR3 bases are TGTGCCAGCAGTGAGTTCGGATTAGGCGGCCCGCCCACTGAAGCTTTCTTT. Protein product: CASSEFGLGGPPTEAFF. The chain links TRBV6-4 to TRBJ1-1; D is unresolved. Germline V gene lookup returns CDR1 MRHNA and CDR2 SNTAGT. The V end lost 3 bases, the J end lost 4 bases, and 21 bases lay between the germline ends. This CDR3 is built from 17 residues.

The chain recombines TRBV11-3 with TRBJ2-3, with 15 bases identical to TRBD2. Trimming took 5 bases from V and 5 from J; bases not matched to a gene: 8. Germline assignment: CDR1 SGHNT and CDR2 YENEEA. The CDR3 is 17 amino acids. The CDR3 bases are TGTGCCAGCAGCACTCGGACTAGCGGGAGGGAAGGAGATACGCAGTATTTT. Its translation: CASSTRTSGREGDTQYF.

This chain uses TRBV9 with TRBJ1-2; D might be TRBD1 (5 bases). This CDR3 comprises 16 residues. The V end lost 0 bases, the J end lost 2 bases, and 14 bases lay between the germline ends. Germline CDR1 SGDLS, CDR2 YYNGEE. The CDR3 bases are TGTGCCAGCAGCGTAGAGCAGGGCCCCACGAACTATGGCTACACCTTC. Protein: CASSVEQGPTNYGYTF.

The rearrangement links TRBV5-1 to TRBJ2-3, with 7 bases fitting TRBD2. The CDR3 length is 15 residues. With V trimmed by 2 bases and J by 1 base, 4 bases remained unmatched. Looked up from germline, CDR1 is SGHRS and CDR2 is YFSETQ. The CDR3 region is CASSLRGGGTDTQYF. The CDR3 bases are TGCGCCAGCAGCTTAAGGGGAGGGGGCACAGATACGCAGTATTTT.

CDR3 in DNA: TGTGCCAGCAGTTCATCGGGACACCGCGAGCAGTACTTC. Translated, it gives CASSSSGHREQYF. The genes are TRBV6-6 and TRBJ2-7, with a tentative D call TRBD1 (6 bases). CDR3 size: 13 residues. Germline V CDR1 and CDR2: MNHNY, SVGAGI (reference sequence). With 4 bases removed from V and 6 bases from J, the gap between germline ends came to 13 bases.

This rearrangement joins TRBV11-2 to TRBJ1-1; 8 nucleotides line up with TRBD1. The CDR3 has 16 residues. V shed 5 bases, J shed 3 bases, and the junction held 11 bases outside the gene matches. Germline CDR1 and CDR2: SGHAT and FQNNGV. The CDR3 protein is CASSNDGQGPYTEAFF. The DNA of the CDR3 is TGTGCCAGCAGCAATGATGGACAGGGACCTTACACTGAAGCTTTCTTT.

This clone was detected only a few times. The same CDR3 is also encoded by other DNA sequences in this sample. In nucleotides, the CDR3 is TGTGCCTGGAGTGTACGGGAGAACACTGAAGCTTTCTTT. It encodes CAWSVRENTEAFF. The V and J genes are TRBV30 and TRBJ1-1; D ambiguous. V was trimmed by 0 bases and J by 1 base, leaving 6 bases between them. The germline CDR1 and CDR2 sequences are GTSNPN and SVGIG (reference sequence). There are 13 residues in the CDR3.

Points on this clone: This specimen includes other DNA sequences encoding the same CDR3. The chain is built from TRBV2 and TRBJ2-2; 9 bases align to TRBD1. The CDR3 consists of 14 residues. J lost 5 bases, V lost 6 bases, and 4 bases had no gene match. Per the germline V gene, CDR1 is SNHLY and CDR2 is FYNNEI. The CDR3 protein is CASRGQGGTGELFF. The CDR3 DNA reads as TGTGCCAGCAGGGGACAGGGCGGGACCGGGGAGCTGTTTTTT.

This sequence joins TRBV3-1 (or the pseudogene TRBV3-2) and TRBJ2-1; 9 nucleotides line up with TRBD2. The germline CDR1 and CDR2 sequences are LGHDT and YNNKEL (reference sequence). The length of the CDR3 is 17 residues. The V and J ends lost 1 base and 8 bases, in that order; junction bases with no gene match: 12. CDR3 protein: CASSQAWASGAMDEQFF. The CDR3 bases are TGTGCCAGCAGCCAAGCCTGGGCTAGCGGGGCTATGGATGAGCAGTTCTTC.

The V gene is TRBV19, the J gene TRBJ1-4, with unresolved D. Germline CDR1 reads LNHDA; CDR2 reads SQIVND (reference sequence). Trimming stripped 5 bases from V and 7 bases from J, with 11 bases between. CDR3 size: 13 residues. The CDR3 here is CASSPSRGEKLFF. CDR3 DNA sequence: TGTGCCAGTAGTCCTTCCCGGGGTGAAAAACTGTTTTTT.

V is TRBV5-1 and J is TRBJ2-1; TRBD2 agrees at 8 bases. Germline V gene data show CDR1 as SGHRS and CDR2 as YFSETQ. Unmatched junction bases numbered 6, after V lost 4 bases and J lost 6 bases. CDR3 size: 14 residues. The CDR3 spells CASSREGASNEQFF. In nucleotides, the CDR3 is TGCGCCAGCAGCCGGGAGGGCGCCTCCAATGAGCAGTTCTTC.

CDR3 in DNA: TGTGCCAGCGTCCGGGCGGGATTCGGCAATCAGCCCCAGCATTTT. This codes for CASVRAGFGNQPQHF. This chain joins TRBV2 and TRBJ1-5; D remains ambiguous. CDR1 is SNHLY and CDR2 is FYNNEI in the germline V gene. This CDR3 has 15 residues. The V end was cut by 8 bases, the J end by 2 bases, with 16 bases between.

V and J are TRBV5-1 and TRBJ2-1; TRBD2 matches 8 bases. The CDR3 covers 15 residues. Germline V gives CDR1 SGHRS, CDR2 YFSETQ. V lost 0 bases and J lost 7; bases outside the gene matches: 6. CDR3 region: CASSLGLAGLNEQFF. Here the CDR3 DNA reads TGCGCCAGCAGCTTGGGGCTAGCGGGCTTAAATGAGCAGTTCTTC.

This rearrangement joins TRBV28 to TRBJ2-7; 10 nucleotides match TRBD1. Trimming cost V 6 bases and J 2 bases; bases outside gene matches: 7. CDR3 length equals 15 residues. Per germline, CDR1 MDHEN and CDR2 SYDVKM. The DNA of the CDR3 is TGTGCCAGCAGGGGGTGGGGACAGGGGACCTACGAGCAGTACTTC. It specifies CASRGWGQGTYEQYF.

The J gene is TRBJ1-5, the V gene TRBV28; D possibly corresponds to TRBD1 (6 bases). V dropped 6 bases and J dropped 5 bases, with 26 bases sitting between them. Germline V CDR1 and CDR2: MDHEN, SYDVKM. This CDR3 is 18 amino acids long. The CDR3 sequence: CASRPPRQGTRNDQPQHF. The CDR3 DNA reads TGTGCCAGCAGACCCCCCAGGCAGGGGACACGGAACGATCAGCCCCAGCATTTT.

This clone was counted a few times. The chain links TRBV19 to TRBJ2-1; TRBD1 is a possible D gene (6 bases). CDR1 LNHDA and CDR2 SQIVND come from the germline V gene (reference sequence). Trimming left V 6 bases short and J 0 bases short, with 12 bases between. The CDR3 covers 15 residues. The CDR3 bases are TGTGCCAGTAGAGAGGACAGAAGCTCCTACAATGAGCAGTTCTTC. It encodes CASREDRSSYNEQFF.

V is TRBV2 and J is TRBJ1-5; 10 positions match TRBD1. CDR3 size: 15 residues. V gave up 6 bases and J gave up 3 bases; unmatched junction bases: 5. Germline CDR1 SNHLY, CDR2 FYNNEI. The DNA for the CDR3 is TGTGCCAGCAGAGTCGGGACAGGGGACAATCAGCCCCAGCATTTT. The encoded protein is CASRVGTGDNQPQHF.

The chain couples TRBV5-1 to TRBJ2-3; D may be TRBD2 (6 bases). The germline gives CDR1 SGHRS, CDR2 YFSETQ. V lost 0 bases to trimming and J lost 4 bases, with 18 bases between them. The CDR3 is 17 residues long. CDR3 nucleotide sequence: TGCGCCAGCAGCTTGGGGGGACTTCAAGCGCGATCAGATACGCAGTATTTT. Translating gives CASSLGGLQARSDTQYF. The full variable domain, completed using reference TRBV5-1 and TRBJ2-3, is KAGVTQTPRYLIKTRGQQVTLSCSPISGHRSVSWYQQTPGQGLQFLFEYFSETQRNKGNFPGRFSGRQFSNSRSEMNVSTLELGDSALYLCASSLGGLQARSDTQYFGPGTRLTVL.

This sequence joins TRBV4-1 and TRBJ1-5; D uncertain. Germline CDR1 and CDR2: MGHRA and YSYEKL. CDR3 length equals 17 residues. V was cut by 3 bases and J by 6 bases, with 21 bases left in between. CDR3 residues: CASSHQLGLGIGQPQHF. The CDR3, as DNA: TGCGCCAGCAGCCACCAACTCGGACTAGGAATCGGTCAGCCCCAGCATTTT.

V is TRBV18 and J is TRBJ2-7; TRBD2 matches 8 bases. Germline V CDR1 and CDR2: KGHSH, LQKENI. The CDR3 length is 16 residues. V gave up 2 bases and J gave up 5 bases; unmatched junction bases: 11. The CDR3 region has the DNA TGTGCCAGCTCACCATGGACGGGGGGGCGTCGGAACGAGCAGTACTTC. It specifies CASSPWTGGRRNEQYF.

This sequence joins TRBV25-1 and TRBJ1-6, with unresolved D. CDR3 size: 15 residues. Deletions cut 1 base from V and 7 bases from J, with 11 bases between. The germline V gene has CDR1 MGHDK and CDR2 SYGVNS. CDR3 protein: CASSESGSTNSPLHF. CDR3 bases: TGTGCCAGCAGTGAATCAGGCAGCACCAATTCACCCCTCCACTTT.

The rearrangement uses TRBV4-1 and TRBJ1-2; maybe TRBD1 (5 bases). CDR1 and CDR2 from the germline V gene are MGHRA and YSYEKL. CDR3 length: 14 residues. Between the trimmed V and J ends, which lost 0 bases and 2 bases, there was a span of 7 bases. CDR3 nucleotide sequence: TGCGCCAGCAGCCAAGATCCAGGGAACTATGGCTACACCTTC. It specifies CASSQDPGNYGYTF.

The chain combines TRBV28 with TRBJ2-3, with 9 bases lining up with TRBD1. The CDR3 runs 15 residues. Germline lookup yields CDR1 MDHEN and CDR2 SYDVKM. V lost 6 bases and J lost 4; bases outside the gene matches: 8. DNA of the CDR3: TGTGCCAGCAGCCACCGGGACAGGGTAGCAGATACGCAGTATTTT. Translating gives CASSHRDRVADTQYF. Variable domain in full (rest from reference TRBV28 and TRBJ2-3): DVKVTQSSRYLVKRTGEKVFLECVQDMDHENMFWYRQDPGLGLRLIYFSYDVKMKEKGDIPEGYSVSREKKERFSLILESASTNQTSMYLCASSHRDRVADTQYFGPGTRLTVL.

This clone occurred a few times. The CDR3 here is CASSLGESSYNEQFF. CDR3 DNA sequence: TGTGCCAGCAGCTTAGGGGAGAGCTCCTACAATGAGCAGTTCTTC. The V call is TRBV7-2, the J call TRBJ2-1; perhaps TRBD2 as D (5 bases). Germline CDR1 and CDR2: SGHTA and FQGNSA. The CDR3 has 15 amino acids. The V end was cut by 1 base, the J end by 0 bases, with 7 bases between. Together with reference TRBV7-2 and TRBJ2-1, the CDR3 gives the full variable domain: GAGVSQSPSNKVTEKGKDVELRCDPISGHTALYWYRQSLGQGLEFLIYFQGNSAPDKSGLPSDRFSAERTGGSVSTLTIQRTQQEDSAVYLCASSLGESSYNEQFFGPGTRLTVL.